The present T cell receptor (beta chain) was sequenced within a study of blood T cells in healthy people across ages. General study findings and limits: As age increased, TCR beta diversity per million T cells fell in a roughly linear fashion. Fewer expanded clones and more diversity marked long-lived versus aged donors.

This clonotype was seen only a few times. Its antigen is as yet unknown. Together with a sample-barcoded 5' primer, a J-beta primer mix was included in a second PCR lasting about 6 to 12 cycles. Each cDNA molecule received a tag from a template-switch adaptor that had 12 random nucleotides. No fewer than 2.5 million CDR3-containing paired-end reads came from each sample. Each CDR3 protein is one row after TCRdb ran MiXCR on the 5' RACE reads. The table shows approximately 1,700,000 distinct CDR3 sequences, with 35% to 50% occurring only once. The sample taken for sequencing was blood. This receptor was identified in a human donor in good health.

The CDR3 nucleotides read TGTGCCAGCAGTCCGACAGGGGGGTCCCACGAGCAGTACTTC. It specifies CASSPTGGSHEQYF. V usage is TRBV7-3 and J usage is TRBJ2-7; 9 positions match TRBD1. Losses at the gene ends were 6 bases for V and 5 bases for J; bases not matched to a gene: 8. This CDR3 region has 14 residues. The germline gives CDR1 SGHTA, CDR2 FQGTGA.